The subject of this entry is one TCR beta chain. This record comes from a study of Graves' ophthalmopathy and Graves' hyperthyroidism. RNA transcripts were the template, and TCR beta CDR3 regions were amplified from them. The authors performed first-round RT-PCR with HTBI primers and then a second-round multiplex PCR. TCRdb re-called the multiplex PCR reads through MiXCR, storing one row per CDR3 protein. The sample yields 650,000 to 800,000 distinct CDR3 sequences, 35% to 45% seen once. The junction had 16 bases not matched to a gene; V was cut back by 8 bases and J by 13 bases. The CDR3 sequence is 13 residues long. Germline loops: CDR1 SQVTM, CDR2 ANQGSEA.

Sequencing was performed on peripheral blood. The clonotype was recovered from an adult man with Graves' ophthalmopathy. The V call is TRBV29-1, the J call TRBJ1-4; 7 nucleotides line up with TRBD1. This CDR3 is CSSERRGASALFF. DNA for the CDR3: TGCAGCAGTGAGCGCAGGGGGGCAAGTGCACTGTTTTTT.